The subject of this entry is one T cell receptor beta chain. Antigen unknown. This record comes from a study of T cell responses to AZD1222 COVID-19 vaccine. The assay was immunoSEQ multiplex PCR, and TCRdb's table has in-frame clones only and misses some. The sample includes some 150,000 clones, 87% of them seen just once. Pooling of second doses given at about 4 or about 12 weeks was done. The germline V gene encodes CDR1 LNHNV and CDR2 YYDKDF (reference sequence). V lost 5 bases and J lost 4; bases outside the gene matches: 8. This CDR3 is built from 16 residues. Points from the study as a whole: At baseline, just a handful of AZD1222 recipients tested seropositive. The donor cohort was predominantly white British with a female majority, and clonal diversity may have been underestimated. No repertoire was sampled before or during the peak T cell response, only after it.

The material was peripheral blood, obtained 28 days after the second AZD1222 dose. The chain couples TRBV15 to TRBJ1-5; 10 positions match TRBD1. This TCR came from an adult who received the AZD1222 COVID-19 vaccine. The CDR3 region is CATSAQTGGRNQPQHF. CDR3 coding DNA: TGTGCCACCAGCGCCCAGACAGGGGGCAGGAATCAGCCCCAGCATTTT.